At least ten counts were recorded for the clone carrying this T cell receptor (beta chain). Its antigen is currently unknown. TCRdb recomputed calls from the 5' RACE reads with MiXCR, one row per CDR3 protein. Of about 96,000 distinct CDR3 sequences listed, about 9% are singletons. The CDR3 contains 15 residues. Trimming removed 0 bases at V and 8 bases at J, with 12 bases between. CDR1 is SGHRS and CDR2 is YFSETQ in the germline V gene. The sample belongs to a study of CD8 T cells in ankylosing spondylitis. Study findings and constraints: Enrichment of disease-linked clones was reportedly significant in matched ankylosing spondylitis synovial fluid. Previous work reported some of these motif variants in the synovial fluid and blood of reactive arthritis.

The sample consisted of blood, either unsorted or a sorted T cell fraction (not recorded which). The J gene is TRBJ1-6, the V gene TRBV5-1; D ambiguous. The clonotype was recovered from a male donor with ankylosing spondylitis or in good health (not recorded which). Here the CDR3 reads CASSLDAPGDSPLHF. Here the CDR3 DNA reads TGCGCCAGCAGCTTGGACGCCCCCGGTGATTCACCCCTCCACTTT. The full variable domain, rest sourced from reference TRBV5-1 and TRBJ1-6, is KAGVTQTPRYLIKTRGQQVTLSCSPISGHRSVSWYQQTPGQGLQFLFEYFSETQRNKGNFPGRFSGRQFSNSRSEMNVSTLELGDSALYLCASSLDAPGDSPLHFGNGTRLTVT.